One and the same sample provided the 11 T cell receptor beta chains below, sequenced in a study of human T cells and chemical hapten exposure. MiXCR, run by TCRdb on the RACE reads, gives a single entry per CDR3 protein. The data hold about 100,000 distinct CDR3 sequences, with about 10% observed a single time. Time point meaning: patch test 1, 2 weeks after DPC sensitization. Treatment of the sample: therapeutic diphenylcyclopropenone sensitization with weekly scalp DPC. The sample here was whole blood, taken in connection with sensitization to the hapten diphenylcyclopropenone (DPC). These receptors all come from a woman between 40 and 55 years old with alopecia areata. Some clones in this sample may be carry-over from other donors' samples.

This clonotype was detected many times. V usage is TRBV29-1 and J usage is TRBJ1-1, with no clear D. The CDR3 is 14 amino acids. CDR1 and CDR2 (germline): SQVTM, ANQGSEA. The CDR3 bases are TGCAGTTTTCGAGGAGTAGGAGGGAACACTGAAGCTTTCTTT. Its translation: CSFRGVGGNTEAFF.

This clonotype was observed at least ten times. The chain recombines TRBV15 with TRBJ2-2, with TRBD2 identical over 8 bases. There are 12 residues in the CDR3. V lost 5 bases to trimming and J lost 13 bases; unmatched junction nucleotides: 6. Germline V gene lookup returns CDR1 LNHNV and CDR2 YYDKDF (reference sequence). CDR3 DNA: TGTGCCACCAGCCGGGCGGGAGGACTGCTGTTTTTT. Translated, it gives CATSRAGGLLFF.

This clonotype was observed many times. This chain uses TRBV7-2 with TRBJ2-3; 10 bases map to TRBD1. CDR1 is SGHTA, CDR2 FQGNSA, per germline. The CDR3 has 16 amino acids. Losses at the gene ends were 3 bases for V and 0 bases for J; bases not matched to a gene: 3. CDR3 sequence reads: CASSLGTGASTDTQYF. For the CDR3, the DNA is TGTGCCAGCAGCTTGGGGACAGGGGCTAGCACAGATACGCAGTATTTT.

This chain links TRBV7-2 with TRBJ1-1, with D possibly matching TRBD1 (6 bases). Germline V gene data show CDR1 as SGHTA and CDR2 as FQGNSA. V was pared by 5 bases and J by 7 bases, with 17 bases between. CDR3 length equals 14 residues. The CDR3, as DNA: TGTGCCAGCAGCCTCGTGCGGGGGGCGGGTGAAGCTTTCTTT. It codes for CASSLVRGAGEAFF.

A few counts support this clonotype. The chain has TRBV7-9 and TRBJ2-1, with a tentative D call TRBD2 (5 bases). Germline V gives CDR1 SEHNR, CDR2 FQNEAQ (reference sequence). Trimming stripped 7 bases from V and 1 base from J, with 14 bases between. This CDR3 has 15 amino acids. CDR3 loop: CASTPRDLSYNEQFF. The CDR3 nucleotides are TGTGCCAGCACACCCCGGGATCTTTCCTACAATGAGCAGTTCTTC.

In its sample, this clonotype was seen many times. The chain couples TRBV11-2 to TRBJ2-3, with D uncertain. This CDR3 spans 13 amino acids. Per germline, CDR1 SGHAT and CDR2 FQNNGV. V was shortened by 4 bases and J by 3 bases, with 8 bases between the two germline ends. The DNA for the CDR3 is TGTGCCAGCAGCTCCCTTTCGACAGATACGCAGTATTTT. It is translated as CASSSLSTDTQYF.

In its sample, this clonotype was seen a few times. The chain carries TRBV7-3 and TRBJ2-1, with D perhaps TRBD2 (6 bases). Per germline, CDR1 SGHTA and CDR2 FQGTGA. Trimming left V 1 base short and J 8 bases short, with 18 bases between. CDR3 length: 16 amino acids. CDR3 residues: CASSLNPGLPADEQFF. CDR3 DNA: TGTGCCAGCAGCTTAAACCCGGGACTCCCCGCTGATGAGCAGTTCTTC.

A few counts support this clonotype. The CDR3 region has the DNA TGTGCCAGCAGTCGTCCCCTAGCGGGGGGCTCCTACGAGCAGTACTTC. Protein: CASSRPLAGGSYEQYF. The chain uses TRBV27 and TRBJ2-7; 11 bases match TRBD2. Germline values: CDR1 MNHEY, CDR2 SMNVEV (reference sequence). The CDR3 is made up of 16 amino acids. V gave up 5 bases and J gave up 0 bases; unmatched junction bases: 6.

This clonotype was seen a few times. This chain uses TRBV4-3 with TRBJ1-1; maybe TRBD1 (6 bases). CDR1 is LGHNA and CDR2 is YSLEER in the germline V gene. V dropped 0 bases and J dropped 2 bases, with 19 bases sitting between them. The CDR3 length is 18 residues. In DNA, the CDR3 is TGCGCCAGCAGCCAAGATTACCCCTGGACAGTAGGAAACACTGAAGCTTTCTTT. Amino acids: CASSQDYPWTVGNTEAFF.

This clonotype occurred many times. The genes are TRBV6-2 or TRBV6-3 and TRBJ2-2; D is ambiguous. CDR3 length: 14 amino acids. CDR1 and CDR2 (germline): MNHEY, SVGEGT. V was pared by 10 bases and J by 2 bases, with 14 bases between. The CDR3 DNA is TGTGCCACCGCCCAGACTGCAAACACCGGGGAGCTGTTTTTT. It translates to CATAQTANTGELFF.

This clonotype has just one count. A much larger clone lies a single base off, so this may be a read error. The CDR3 region is CSAVLAGGPYNEQFF. CDR3 in DNA: TGCAGTGCCGTACTAGCGGGGGGCCCCTACAATGAGCAGTTCTTC. This chain connects TRBV20-1 to TRBJ2-1, with 12 bases aligning to TRBD2. V lost 6 bases, J lost 2 bases, and 5 bases stayed unmatched. The germline V gene has CDR1 DFQATT and CDR2 SNEGSKA (reference sequence). CDR3 length: 15 residues.